This T cell receptor beta chain was sequenced for a study of regulatory T cells in long-lasting Graves disease. In this sample, this clonotype turned up many times. The sample's time point: newly diagnosed GD, antithyroid drugs for less than 3 months. PBMC RNA was the source of the TCR library. Diagnoses of Graves' disease were made by American Thyroid Association guidelines. To make TCR beta libraries, researchers used iRepertoire HTBI primers and Arm-PCR of CDR3 regions. TCRdb itself ran the multiplex PCR reads through MiXCR, one entry per CDR3 protein. The sample includes around 500,000 distinct CDR3 sequences, more than 10% of them seen just once. The CDR3 is 14 amino acids. The germline V and J ends were trimmed by 1 base and 7 bases, with 13 bases remaining between them. CDR1 is PRHDT, CDR2 FYEKMQ, per germline (reference sequence). These records were also assigned to another study, of T cells in Graves' hyperthyroidism and ophthalmopathy. Per that study: The definition of stable Graves' hyperthyroidism was no ophthalmopathy progression within 18 months. Model-based prediction identified ophthalmopathy a median 6.5 months prior to its onset.

The clonotype comes from a young woman with Graves disease. Specimen: peripheral blood mononuclear cells (PBMCs), collected at new diagnosis, from a patient treated with antithyroid drugs. The chain is built from TRBV13 and TRBJ2-5; no firm D call. The CDR3 DNA follows: TGTGCCAGCAGCTTAGCTACTAAGTCGATGACCCAGTACTTC. Translating it yields CASSLATKSMTQYF.